The entry below describes one T cell receptor beta chain. This entry comes from a study of technical replicates of blood from a handful of donors. Clones were sequenced by immunoSEQ multiplex PCR, and TCRdb holds only the in-frame ones, with some missing. Of 75,000 to 100,000 clones listed, just under 95% are singletons. The CDR3 is made up of 16 amino acids. In germline, CDR1 is MRHNA, CDR2 SNTAGT. J was trimmed by 2 bases and V by 6 bases; bases with no gene match: 8. The V call is TRBV6-4, the J call TRBJ2-1, with 9 bases identical to TRBD1. This receptor was taken from a human donor in good health. Sample: T cells isolated from PBMCs. The CDR3: CASSLGTGRTYNEQFF. CDR3 in DNA: TGTGCCAGCAGCCTGGGGACAGGGAGAACCTACAATGAGCAGTTCTTC.